The present entry profiles one T cell receptor beta chain with its context. Original handling: Amplification with reference gene primers provided the estimates of nucleated cell counts. Repertoires were generated with immunoSEQ multiplex PCR, while TCRdb's copy carries only in-frame clones and drops some. That table is the source of V, J and clone size, and D and trimming were worked out from the DNA. The table records roughly 100,000 clones, about 76% of them present only once. This sample was taken from a study of blood T cell repertoires in COVID-19. Study context: Researchers got acute and convalescent COVID-19 samples from the United States, Italy and Spain. T cells, B-cell-depleted T cells, or PBMCs provided the cDNA or gDNA that served as material.

V dropped 7 bases and J dropped 4 bases, with 14 bases sitting between them. The CDR3 totals 13 residues. Germline lookup yields CDR1 SEHNR and CDR2 FQNEAQ (reference sequence). Material for sequencing was peripheral blood. The genes are TRBV7-9 and TRBJ2-7; weak D call: TRBD1 (6 bases). The TCR originated in a woman of 80 years or more with acute or convalescent COVID-19. The CDR3 DNA reads as TGTGCCAGCACGAGGGGACAAAAATACGAGCAGTACTTC. This sequence encodes CASTRGQKYEQYF. The full variable domain, completed using reference TRBV7-9 and TRBJ2-7, is DTGVSQNPRHKITKRGQNVTFRCDPISEHNRLYWYRQTLGQGPEFLTYFQNEAQLEKSRLLSDRFSAERPKGSFSTLEIQRTEQGDSAMYLCASTRGQKYEQYFGPGTRLTVT.